This T cell receptor beta chain was sequenced during a study of a mutant IDH1 vaccine in newly diagnosed glioma. About the research overall: Vaccination was launched 4-6 weeks after radiotherapy alone, or with temozolomide cycles. Most had both radiotherapy and temozolomide beforehand; others had only one. Broader study findings: The study observed vaccine-induced immune responses in roughly 93% of patients.

Assay: immunoSEQ multiplex PCR; the TCRdb copy retains only in-frame clones and omits some. Altogether around 56,000 clones are present, around 80% being singletons, with the ten largest covering about 8.8%. Time point in this sample: week 23, last vaccination. Vaccination used 300 ug of mutant IDH1 20-mer peptide per dose, with topical imiquimod. The astrocytomas were IDH1-mutant, ATRX-negative, and WHO grade 3 or 4. This CDR3 is built from 15 residues. CDR1 MNHNS and CDR2 SASEGT come from the germline V gene. V gave up 7 bases and J gave up 6 bases, with 18 bases separating them. On this clone itself: The target antigen is unknown.

This receptor was obtained from a woman in her forties with glioma. Some clones in this sample may be carry-over from other donors' samples. V usage is TRBV6-1 and J usage is TRBJ2-2, with D possibly being TRBD1 or TRBD2 (6 bases each). The sample was PBMCs, taken from a glioma patient whose treatment included an IDH1 peptide vaccine. The chain's CDR3 is CASILDGGKSGELFF. The CDR3 DNA reads TGTGCCAGCATCCTAGACGGGGGCAAGTCCGGGGAGCTGTTTTTT.